This T cell receptor (beta chain) was captured in a study of tumor-infiltrating lymphocytes in primary liver carcinoma. A primer matching the constant region was used to make TCR beta cDNA from 500 to 650 ng of total RNA. ARM-PCR was slightly modified, and three nested multiplex PCR rounds with it gave rise to the TCR beta libraries. A C-beta reverse primer and TRBV1-TRBV30 forward primers served in each of the first two PCR rounds, at 10 cycles apiece. One entry per CDR3 protein, called by TCRdb with MiXCR from the multiplex PCR reads. The data contain about 180,000 distinct CDR3 sequences, about 60% of them seen just once; the ten biggest clones take up about 72%. This clonotype was seen at least ten times. What it binds is not known. Study-wide points: Overlap in tumor-adjacent and tumor-blood pairs fell below that of tumor region pairs.

The CDR3 totals 16 residues. Losses at the gene ends were 0 bases for V and 0 bases for J; bases not matched to a gene: 4. Germline loops: CDR1 MNHEY, CDR2 SVGAGI. The authors took blood RNA from unsorted whole blood and also extracted germline DNA. The gene calls are TRBV6-5 and TRBJ2-7, with 8 positions matching TRBD1. This clonotype was obtained from a man aged 35 to 55 with primary liver carcinoma and hepatitis B virus infection. What was sequenced was peripheral blood. CDR3 protein: CASSYSGTGDSYEQYF. The CDR3 DNA sequence: TGTGCCAGCAGTTACTCGGGGACAGGTGACTCCTACGAGCAGTACTTC.